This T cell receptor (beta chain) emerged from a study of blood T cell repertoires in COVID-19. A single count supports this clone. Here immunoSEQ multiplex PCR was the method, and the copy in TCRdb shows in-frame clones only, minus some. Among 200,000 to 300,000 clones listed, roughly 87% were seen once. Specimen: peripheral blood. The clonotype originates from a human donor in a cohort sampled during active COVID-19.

CDR3: CASRGEGGEAFF. The CDR3 nucleotides are TGTGCCAGCAGGGGGGAGGGAGGTGAAGCTTTCTTT. The chain joins TRBV12-3 or TRBV12-4 to TRBJ1-1, with D maybe TRBD1 (5 bases). Deletions cut 6 bases from V and 7 bases from J, with 12 bases between. CDR3 length equals 12 residues.